The clone carrying this T cell receptor (beta chain) was found a few times. The sample comes from a study of blood T cell repertoires in COVID-19. For the study at large: COVID-19 samples from acute and convalescent phases originated in the United States, Italy and Spain. PBMCs, B-cell-depleted T cells, or T cells provided the cDNA or gDNA that made up the material.

In the study's own analysis: Scientists estimated how many nucleated cells there were by amplifying reference gene primers. Profiling relied on immunoSEQ multiplex PCR, and the TCRdb table lists in-frame clones only, not all of them. D and trimming come from the DNA, and the V and J calls and clone size come from that table. The sample holds about 240,000 clones, roughly 82% seen once. V lost 0 bases to trimming and J lost 1 base, with 12 bases between them. CDR1 and CDR2 from the germline V gene are LNHNV and YYDKDF (reference sequence). The CDR3 runs 16 residues. This clonotype originated in a woman in her 70s with acute or convalescent COVID-19. The source material was peripheral blood. V is TRBV15 and J is TRBJ2-5; D may be TRBD1 (5 bases). The CDR3 coding sequence is TGTGCCACCAGCAGAGAGGACATGATAGCCCAAGAGACCCAGTACTTC. It yields the protein CATSREDMIAQETQYF. The full variable domain, in which reference TRBV15 and TRBJ2-5 provide the parts outside the CDR3, is DAMVIQNPRYQVTQFGKPVTLSCSQTLNHNVMYWYQQKSSQAPKLLFHYYDKDFNNEADTPDNFQSRRPNTSFCFLDIRSPGLGDTAMYLCATSREDMIAQETQYFGPGTRLLVL.